The 27 T cell receptor beta chains below were found in one sample sequenced in a study of blood T cell repertoires in COVID-19. Repertoires were generated with immunoSEQ multiplex PCR, while TCRdb's copy carries only in-frame clones and drops some. Here the sample spans some 250,000 clones, around nine tenths being singletons. Sequencing was done on a sample of peripheral blood. Receptors originate from a woman aged 40-49 years who had recovered from COVID-19.

The chain joins TRBV5-1 to TRBJ2-3; TRBD2 agrees at 7 bases. This CDR3 has 15 amino acids. After removal of 2 bases from V and 1 base from J, the junction contained 4 bases not matched to a gene. Germline V gene sequence: CDR1 SGHRS, CDR2 YFSETQ. CDR3 region: CASSFGGRGTDTQYF. The CDR3 DNA reads TGCGCCAGCAGCTTCGGCGGGAGAGGCACAGATACGCAGTATTTT.

This clone appeared once. The V and J genes are TRBV29-1 and TRBJ1-1; 7 bases map to TRBD1. Germline V gives CDR1 SQVTM, CDR2 ANQGSEA. This CDR3 is 13 amino acids long. With V trimmed by 7 bases and J by 8 bases, 13 bases remained unmatched. DNA for the CDR3: TGCAGCGCCTTTTCCCCTGGGACAGTCGAAGCTTTCTTT. It yields the protein CSAFSPGTVEAFF.

The V call is TRBV5-4, the J call TRBJ2-1; D perhaps matches TRBD2 (7 bases). Deletions cut 3 bases from V and 6 bases from J, with 22 bases between. In germline, CDR1 is SGHNT, CDR2 YYREEE (reference sequence). The CDR3 totals 17 residues. CDR3 nucleotides: TGTGCCAGCAGCTCACTGGTGGGGGGGGCAAGCTTCAATGAGCAGTTCTTC. Its protein is CASSSLVGGASFNEQFF.

V gene TRBV4-1 combines with J gene TRBJ1-3; no clear D. V lost 2 bases to trimming and J lost 0 bases, with 8 bases between them. CDR3 length: 15 amino acids. Germline lookup yields CDR1 MGHRA and CDR2 YSYEKL. CDR3 loop: CASSQRESSGNTIYF. The CDR3 DNA reads TGCGCCAGCAGCCAAAGGGAGAGCTCTGGAAACACCATATATTTT.

The chain recombines TRBV19 with TRBJ1-5; maybe TRBD1 (6 bases). The germline V gene has CDR1 LNHDA and CDR2 SQIVND (reference sequence). The CDR3 loop spans 16 amino acids. The V and J ends lost 6 bases and 0 bases respectively, with 15 bases between them. The CDR3 region is CASRDRGQYSNQPQHF. Written as DNA, the CDR3 is TGTGCCAGTAGAGATCGAGGACAGTATAGCAATCAGCCCCAGCATTTT.

The V call is TRBV10-2, the J call TRBJ1-2; D is unresolved. The length of the CDR3 is 11 residues. CDR1 and CDR2 (germline): WSHSY, SAAADI. Trimming cost V 3 bases and J 5 bases, with 4 bases left between them. The CDR3 nucleotides are TGCGCCAGCAGTGACTCGTATGGCTACACCTTC. It encodes CASSDSYGYTF.

The sample holds one count of this clone. The rearrangement uses TRBV5-6 and TRBJ2-3, with TRBD1 as a possible D gene (6 bases). Germline CDR1 SGHDT, CDR2 YYEEEE. The length of the CDR3 is 14 residues. Trimming cost V 3 bases and J 2 bases, with 10 bases left between them. CDR3 sequence (DNA): TGTGCCAGCAGCTACGACAGGCCCACAGATACGCAGTATTTT. This translates into CASSYDRPTDTQYF.

This sequence joins TRBV21-1 and TRBJ1-1; the table's D gene call, TRBD1, was not cross checked with the DNA. TRBV21-1 is an annotated pseudogene. The CDR3 is made up of 14 amino acids. CDR3 sequence reads: CASSNQGTNTEAFF. In DNA, the CDR3 is TGTGCCAGCAGCAACCAGGGGACGAACACTGAAGCTTTCTTT.

The genes are TRBV9 and TRBJ2-7; a weak D match, TRBD2 (5 bases). The germline CDR1 and CDR2 sequences are SGDLS and YYNGEE. This CDR3 comprises 15 residues. Deletions cut 2 bases from V and 1 base from J, with 13 bases between. The CDR3 sequence is CASSVLGSGSYEQYF. The CDR3 nucleotides are TGTGCCAGCAGCGTGTTGGGGAGTGGATCCTACGAGCAGTACTTC.

The V call is TRBV5-1, the J call TRBJ2-5, with D uncertain. V shed 4 bases and J shed 4 bases, with 11 bases lying between them. Germline CDR1 reads SGHRS; CDR2 reads YFSETQ. The length of the CDR3 is 13 residues. As DNA, the CDR3 is TGCGCCAGCAGCCCCGCATTCGGAGAGACCCAGTACTTC. This encodes CASSPAFGETQYF.

This clone has ten or more counts. The V call is TRBV11-2, the J call TRBJ2-5; no definite D call. The CDR3 runs to 15 residues. Germline CDR1 and CDR2: SGHAT and FQNNGV. V was shortened by 3 bases and J by 2 bases, with 13 bases between the two germline ends. The CDR3 sequence is CASSFWAGPQETQYF. CDR3 DNA sequence: TGTGCCAGCAGCTTTTGGGCAGGCCCACAAGAGACCCAGTACTTC.

The chain uses TRBV25-1 and TRBJ2-1, with TRBD1 identical over 10 bases. The CDR3 has 15 residues. Germline assignment: CDR1 MGHDK and CDR2 SYGVNS. Trimming took 2 bases from V and 5 from J; bases not matched to a gene: 3. The CDR3 DNA is TGTGCCAGCAGTGAACCGGGACAGGGGCACAATGAGCAGTTCTTC. Translated: CASSEPGQGHNEQFF. Together with reference TRBV25-1 and TRBJ2-1, the CDR3 gives the full variable domain: EADIYQTPRYLVIGTGKKITLECSQTMGHDKMYWYQQDPGMELHLIHYSYGVNSTEKGDLSSESTVSRIRTEHFPLTLESARPSHTSQYLCASSEPGQGHNEQFFGPGTRLTVL.

This chain joins TRBV5-6 and TRBJ2-5; the match to TRBD2 covers 8 bases. V lost 6 bases and J lost 5; bases outside the gene matches: 9. CDR3 length: 14 amino acids. Per the germline V gene, CDR1 is SGHDT and CDR2 is YYEEEE. The CDR3 is CASNLRGGAETQYF. For the CDR3, the DNA is TGTGCCAGCAACCTCCGGGGGGGCGCCGAGACCCAGTACTTC.

The genes are TRBV12-2 and TRBJ2-7; the D call in the table, TRBD2, was not verified against the DNA. TRBV12-2 is a pseudogene. This CDR3 has 17 residues. The CDR3 protein is CASRLPGPGGEGREQYV. The CDR3 DNA reads TGTGCAAGTCGCTTACCCGGCCCGGGGGGGGAGGGCCGGGAGCAGTACGTC.

This clone is a singleton in its sample. The V gene is TRBV25-1, the J gene TRBJ2-1; 8 bases map to TRBD2. With V trimmed by 4 bases and J by 4 bases, 15 bases remained unmatched. There are 18 residues in the CDR3. Germline CDR1 MGHDK, CDR2 SYGVNS. The CDR3 coding sequence is TGTGCCAGCAGTGGAAGCCTTGGCCGGACTAGCCAATACAATGAGCAGTTCTTC. This sequence encodes CASSGSLGRTSQYNEQFF.

The gene calls are TRBV2 and TRBJ2-1; TRBD2 matches at 15 bases. After removal of 1 base from V and 7 bases from J, the junction contained 2 bases not matched to a gene. Germline V gives CDR1 SNHLY, CDR2 FYNNEI. The CDR3 consists of 16 residues. CDR3: CASSEGTSGRDNEQFF. DNA of the CDR3: TGTGCCAGCAGTGAAGGGACTAGCGGGAGGGATAATGAGCAGTTCTTC.

V and J are TRBV3-1 (or the pseudogene TRBV3-2) and TRBJ2-6; unclear D gene. V was trimmed by 3 bases and J by 2 bases, leaving 5 bases between them. From germline, CDR1 is LGHDT and CDR2 YNNKEL (reference sequence). The CDR3 has 14 residues. The CDR3 region is CASSQAAGANVLTF. The CDR3 region has the DNA TGTGCCAGCAGCCAGGCGGCTGGGGCCAACGTCCTGACTTTC.

The chain is built from TRBV15 and TRBJ2-4, with TRBD1 as a possible D gene (6 bases). Trimming left V 4 bases short and J 9 bases short, with 16 bases between. The CDR3 covers 14 residues. Germline loops: CDR1 LNHNV, CDR2 YYDKDF (reference sequence). CDR3 region: CATSNPGGSGIQYF. CDR3 coding DNA: TGTGCCACCAGCAACCCTGGGGGCAGCGGCATTCAGTACTTC.

The chain combines TRBV4-1 with TRBJ1-5; the D gene is possibly TRBD1 (5 bases). The ends were cut back, 4 bases at V and 6 bases at J, with 19 bases in the middle. The CDR3 is 16 amino acids. CDR1 and CDR2 (germline): MGHRA, YSYEKL. The CDR3 nucleotides are TGCGCCAGCAGCCCCCAGGGTGTGGGGAACGGTCAGCCCCAGCATTTT. It translates to CASSPQGVGNGQPQHF.

This clone has only one observation. The chain combines TRBV18 with TRBJ2-1; D possibly corresponds to TRBD2 (5 bases). Trimming stripped 6 bases from V and 7 bases from J, with 16 bases between. Germline-derived CDR1 and CDR2 are KGHSH and LQKENI. This CDR3 is built from 14 residues. In nucleotides, the CDR3 is TGTGCCAGCTCCCCGGGGTTAGTTGGGAATGAGCAGTTCTTC. It specifies CASSPGLVGNEQFF.

This clone was observed a handful of times. The chain uses TRBV27 and TRBJ1-6; D possibly corresponds to TRBD1 (5 bases). Looked up from germline, CDR1 is MNHEY and CDR2 is SMNVEV (reference sequence). V was pared by 8 bases and J by 10 bases, with 18 bases between. This CDR3 comprises 14 residues. CDR3 protein: CASRKGQGGSPLHF. As DNA, the CDR3 is TGTGCCAGCCGGAAGGGGCAGGGTGGGTCACCCCTCCACTTT.

This chain connects TRBV3-1 (or the pseudogene TRBV3-2) to TRBJ1-2; no firm D call. This CDR3 region has 17 residues. Germline CDR1 and CDR2: LGHDT and YNNKEL (reference sequence). The V end lost 1 base, the J end lost 6 bases, and 21 bases lay between the germline ends. CDR3 DNA sequence: TGTGCCAGCAGCCAAGCAACACCCGGACTGTATCCGAATGGCTACACCTTC. It is translated as CASSQATPGLYPNGYTF.

The chain links TRBV3-1 (or the pseudogene TRBV3-2) to TRBJ2-7; D remains unclear. V lost 4 bases and J lost 12, with 13 bases in between. CDR1 and CDR2 from the germline V gene are LGHDT and YNNKEL (reference sequence). This CDR3 has 11 amino acids. The CDR3 sequence is CASSRGGFRYF. The CDR3 DNA is TGTGCCAGCAGCCGCGGCGGATTTCGGTACTTC.

The rearrangement links TRBV7-3 to TRBJ1-2; D may be TRBD1 (5 bases). V shed 2 bases and J shed 7 bases, with 17 bases lying between them. Germline-derived CDR1 and CDR2 are SGHTA and FQGTGA. This CDR3 has 15 amino acids. The CDR3 bases are TGTGCCAGCAGCTTAGGGGCCGACCCCGTGTCTGGCTACACCTTC. Protein: CASSLGADPVSGYTF.

In DNA form, the CDR3 reads TGCGCCAGCAGCTTAGGGGTTTTGAATTCACCCCTCCACTTT. It translates to CASSLGVLNSPLHF. The gene calls are TRBV5-1 and TRBJ1-6, with D possibly being TRBD1 (5 bases). The CDR3 sequence is 14 residues long. V lost 2 bases, J lost 7 bases, and 10 bases lay in between. Germline V gene data show CDR1 as SGHRS and CDR2 as YFSETQ.

The chain joins TRBV6-2 or TRBV6-3 to TRBJ1-5; D is possibly TRBD1 (5 bases). This CDR3 comprises 15 residues. Germline V lookup: CDR1 MNHEY, CDR2 SVGEGT. Trimming took 6 bases from V and 3 from J, leaving 15 bases between them. CDR3 region: CASSRATGLNQPQHF. In DNA, the CDR3 is TGTGCCAGCAGCCGAGCAACAGGCCTCAATCAGCCCCAGCATTTT.

This chain links TRBV29-1 with TRBJ1-2; 8 nucleotides align to TRBD1. Germline V gene data show CDR1 as SQVTM and CDR2 as ANQGSEA. The CDR3 has 12 residues. V lost 7 bases, J lost 8 bases, and 9 bases stayed unmatched. For the CDR3, the DNA is TGCAGCGCCCTGACAGGGGTTTCCGGCTACACCTTC. Its translation is CSALTGVSGYTF.